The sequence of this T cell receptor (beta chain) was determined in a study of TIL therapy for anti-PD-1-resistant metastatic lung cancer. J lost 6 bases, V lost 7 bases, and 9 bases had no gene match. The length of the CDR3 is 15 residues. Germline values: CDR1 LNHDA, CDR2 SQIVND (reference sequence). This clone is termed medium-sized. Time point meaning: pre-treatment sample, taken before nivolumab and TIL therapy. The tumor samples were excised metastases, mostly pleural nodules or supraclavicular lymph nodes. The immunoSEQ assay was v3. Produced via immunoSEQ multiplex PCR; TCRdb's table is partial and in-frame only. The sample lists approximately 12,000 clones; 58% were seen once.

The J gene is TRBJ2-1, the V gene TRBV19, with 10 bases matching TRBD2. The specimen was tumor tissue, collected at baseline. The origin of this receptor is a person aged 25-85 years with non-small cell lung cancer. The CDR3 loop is CASMSGRAGGNEQFF. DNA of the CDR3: TGTGCCAGTATGAGCGGGAGGGCCGGGGGCAATGAGCAGTTCTTC.